The source of this TCR beta chain is a study of cytomegalovirus exposure and HLA in healthy donors. Profiled with immunoSEQ multiplex PCR; TCRdb holds only in-frame clones, not every one. Among 200,000 to 300,000 clones listed, 90% were seen once. Regarding the study as a whole: First-cohort TCR clusters tended to co-occur in the approximately 120 validation repertoires, a later analysis found.

In this sample, this clone turned up once. Antigen specificity is unknown. This CDR3 contains 16 residues. Germline V lookup: CDR1 SGHRS, CDR2 YFSETQ. V dropped 4 bases and J dropped 4; count of bases not matched to a gene: 11. This sequence was found in a woman under 40 in good health and CMV-seronegative. J is TRBJ2-3 and V is TRBV5-1, with 8 nucleotides matching TRBD1. Sequencing was carried out using PBMCs. CDR3: CASSPGTGSPADTQYF. CDR3 DNA sequence: TGCGCCAGCAGCCCAGGGACAGGTTCACCCGCAGATACGCAGTATTTT.